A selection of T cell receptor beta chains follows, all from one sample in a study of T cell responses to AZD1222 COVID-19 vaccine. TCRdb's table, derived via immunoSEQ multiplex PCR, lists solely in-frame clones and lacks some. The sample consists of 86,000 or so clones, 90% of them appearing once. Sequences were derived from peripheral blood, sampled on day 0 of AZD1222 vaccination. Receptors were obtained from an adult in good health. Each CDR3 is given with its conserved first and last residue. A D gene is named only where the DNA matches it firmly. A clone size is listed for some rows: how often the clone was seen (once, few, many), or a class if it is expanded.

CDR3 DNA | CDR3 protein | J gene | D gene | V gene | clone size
TGTGCCACCAGCAGAGATCTGCACGACAATCAGCCCCAGCATTTT | CATSRDLHDNQPQHF | TRBJ1-5 | NA | TRBV15 | NA
TGTGCCAGCAAAGGCGGGAATAGCAATCAGCCCCAGCATTTT | CASKGGNSNQPQHF | TRBJ1-5 | NA | TRBV28 | NA
TGTGCCAGCAGCTTGGGAAACTCTGGAAACACCATATATTTT | CASSLGNSGNTIYF | TRBJ1-3 | NA | TRBV13 | NA
TGCAGCGTTGAAGATCTAGCGGGGCTTAAAAATGAGCAGTTCTTC | CSVEDLAGLKNEQFF | TRBJ2-1 | TRBD2 | TRBV29-1 | once
TGTGCCAGCAGTCCACTAGCGGACTCCTACGAGCAGTACTTC | CASSPLADSYEQYF | TRBJ2-7 | TRBD2 | TRBV6-5 | NA
TGCAGCGTTGAGGGGCAGACAGATACGCAGTATTTT | CSVEGQTDTQYF | TRBJ2-3 | NA | TRBV29-1 | NA
TGCGCCAGCAGCTACGCGGCGAACACTGAAGCTTTCTTT | CASSYAANTEAFF | TRBJ1-1 | NA | TRBV5-1 | NA
TGTGCCAGTAGTATAGTAGGCCGGGGCGAGCAGTACTTC | CASSIVGRGEQYF | TRBJ2-7 | NA | TRBV19 | NA
TGCGCCAGCAGCTTGGACAGCTATGGCTACACCTTC | CASSLDSYGYTF | TRBJ1-2 | NA | TRBV5-1 | NA
TGTGCCAGCAGCCAAGAGGGGGGTAACACTGAAGCTTTCTTT | CASSQEGGNTEAFF | TRBJ1-1 | NA | TRBV3-1/TRBV3-2 | NA